The entry below gives a single T cell receptor beta chain sequence along with its context. CDR3 size: 15 residues. V lost 0 bases to trimming and J lost 4 bases, with 12 bases between them. Germline V gene data show CDR1 as LGHNA and CDR2 as YSLEER. The source of the sample is a study of OX40 agonist ivuxolimab in advanced cancers. About the study: Age averaged 60 years (range roughly 23 to 80), and 82.7% were male.

Produced via immunoSEQ multiplex PCR; TCRdb's table is partial and in-frame only. The sample includes around 100,000 clones, 75% to 90% of them seen just once. The material was CD4+ or CD8+ T cells sorted from blood, obtained in a trial of the OX40 agonist ivuxolimab. The clonotype comes from an adult with an advanced solid tumor such as melanoma, head and neck, liver or kidney cancer. The chain uses TRBV4-3 and TRBJ1-2; D possibly corresponds to TRBD1 (5 bases). For the CDR3, the DNA is TGCGCCAGCAGCCAAGAGTCTCAGGGATCCTATGGCTACACCTTC. Protein product: CASSQESQGSYGYTF.